A single sample is the source of the 15 T cell receptor beta chains below, sequenced in a study of shared clonotypes between healthy human individuals. Terminally differentiated effector memory CD45RA+ cells were excluded by CCR7 positive selection of CD45RO-negative cells. Here immunoSEQ multiplex PCR was the method, and the copy in TCRdb shows in-frame clones only, minus some. Of 2 million to 2.5 million clones listed, about 95% are singletons. The specimen was naive CD8+ T cells sorted from blood. The receptors derive from a young man in good health.

This chain connects TRBV15 to TRBJ2-7; unclear D gene. This CDR3 comprises 13 residues. V lost 8 bases and J 0 bases, leaving 11 bases between the germline ends. CDR1 LNHNV and CDR2 YYDKDF come from the germline V gene (reference sequence). CDR3 nucleotide sequence: TGTGCCACCCAGACGGACCGCTCCTACGAGCAGTACTTC. Protein: CATQTDRSYEQYF.

The chain employs TRBV10-3 and TRBJ2-3, with a tentative D call TRBD1 (6 bases). This CDR3 has 14 residues. The V end lost 7 bases, the J end lost 3 bases, and 14 bases lay between the germline ends. The germline CDR1 and CDR2 sequences are ENHRY and SYGVKD. Here the CDR3 reads CAIILTGLTDTQYF. The CDR3 bases are TGTGCCATCATTCTCACAGGGTTGACAGATACGCAGTATTTT.

Comments on this clone: Within the sample, other DNA sequences also encode this same CDR3. V is TRBV13 and J is TRBJ1-1, with D possibly being TRBD1 (6 bases). Looked up from germline, CDR1 is PRHDT and CDR2 is FYEKMQ (reference sequence). The CDR3 is made up of 13 amino acids. V was shortened by 1 base and J by 5 bases, with 8 bases between the two germline ends. The CDR3 region is CASSLEGGTEAFF. CDR3 coding DNA: TGTGCCAGCAGCTTAGAGGGGGGAACTGAAGCTTTCTTT.

The rearrangement links TRBV10-3 to TRBJ2-5; D is perhaps TRBD1 (5 bases). CDR1 is ENHRY, CDR2 SYGVKD, per germline. The V and J ends lost 10 bases and 4 bases respectively, with 13 bases between them. The CDR3 extends over 12 amino acids. CDR3 in amino acids: CASQGDLETQYF. The CDR3 DNA reads as TGTGCCAGCCAAGGGGATTTAGAGACCCAGTACTTC.

For the CDR3, the DNA is TGTGCCAGCAGCCCACCTCAGGGGTACACTGAAGCTTTCTTT. Residues: CASSPPQGYTEAFF. The chain combines TRBV7-9 with TRBJ1-1; tentatively, D is TRBD1 (6 bases). The CDR3 sequence is 14 residues long. Germline-derived CDR1 and CDR2 are SEHNR and FQNEAQ (reference sequence). The V end lost 5 bases, the J end lost 3 bases, and 13 bases lay between the germline ends.

This clone was seen once. V and J are TRBV13 and TRBJ2-2, with D tentatively TRBD1 or TRBD2 (5 bases each). The CDR3 consists of 14 residues. Looked up from germline, CDR1 is PRHDT and CDR2 is FYEKMQ (reference sequence). V lost 1 base, J lost 4 bases, and 7 bases lay in between. The CDR3 loop is CASSLAGRTGELFF. The CDR3, as DNA: TGTGCCAGCAGCTTAGCGGGGCGCACCGGGGAGCTGTTTTTT. Full variable domain (rest looked up from reference TRBV13 and TRBJ2-2): AAGVIQSPRHLIKEKRETATLKCYPIPRHDTVYWYQQGPGQDPQFLISFYEKMQSDKGSIPDRFSAQQFSDYHSELNMSSLELGDSALYFCASSLAGRTGELFFGEGSRLTVL.

V gene TRBV7-9 combines with J gene TRBJ1-2; TRBD1 aligns across 7 bases. The length of the CDR3 is 13 residues. In germline, CDR1 is SEHNR, CDR2 FQNEAQ (reference sequence). V trimming: 4 bases; J trimming: 13 bases; junction bases outside the gene matches: 12. The CDR3 DNA sequence: TGTGCCAGCAGCTCCCCTGGACAGGACATGGCCACCTTC. Translation: CASSSPGQDMATF.

This chain joins TRBV7-9 and TRBJ1-1; unclear D gene. Germline-derived CDR1 and CDR2 are SEHNR and FQNEAQ (reference sequence). V was cut by 4 bases and J by 5 bases, with 17 bases left in between. The CDR3 covers 15 residues. CDR3 amino acids: CASSSGPEGRTEAFF. CDR3 sequence (DNA): TGTGCCAGCAGCTCAGGACCGGAGGGCCGGACTGAAGCTTTCTTT.

The chain is built from TRBV10-1 and TRBJ2-1; D may be TRBD1 or TRBD2 (6 bases each). Germline V gene data show CDR1 as WNHNN and CDR2 as SYGVQD (reference sequence). Trimming took 3 bases from V and 6 from J, leaving 12 bases between them. CDR3 length: 14 amino acids. The CDR3: CASSEGGPSNEQFF. CDR3 in DNA: TGCGCCAGCAGTGAAGGGGGGCCCAGCAATGAGCAGTTCTTC.

The chain is built from TRBV13 and TRBJ1-6; 7 bases fit TRBD1. V was pared by 5 bases and J by 7 bases, with 5 bases of the junction left unmatched. The CDR3 loop spans 14 amino acids. Germline CDR1 and CDR2: PRHDT and FYEKMQ (reference sequence). The CDR3 sequence: CASSRQGGNSPLHF. DNA of the CDR3: TGTGCCAGCAGCCGACAGGGAGGCAATTCACCCCTCCACTTT.

The J gene is TRBJ1-3, the V gene TRBV7-9, with D maybe TRBD1 (6 bases). Germline loops: CDR1 SEHNR, CDR2 FQNEAQ (reference sequence). Trimming cost V 4 bases and J 4 bases, with 11 bases left between them. The CDR3 covers 14 residues. The DNA for the CDR3 is TGTGCCAGCAGCTCCCAGACAGGCGGAAACACCATATATTTT. Protein: CASSSQTGGNTIYF.

The chain recombines TRBV2 with TRBJ1-1; D is ambiguous. The CDR3 consists of 12 residues. Germline V CDR1 and CDR2: SNHLY, FYNNEI. Trimming took 9 bases from V and 2 from J, leaving 10 bases between them. CDR3 loop: CASGWVNTEAFF. As DNA, the CDR3 is TGTGCCAGTGGGTGGGTAAACACTGAAGCTTTCTTT.

The genes are TRBV7-9 and TRBJ2-3, with TRBD2 matching over 9 bases. Germline V gene data show CDR1 as SEHNR and CDR2 as FQNEAQ (reference sequence). After removal of 3 bases from V and 5 bases from J, the junction contained 6 bases not matched to a gene. This CDR3 comprises 15 residues. Here the CDR3 DNA reads TGTGCCAGCAGCTTGTTAGCGGGAGTCCAAGATACGCAGTATTTT. This encodes CASSLLAGVQDTQYF. Using reference TRBV7-9 and TRBJ2-3 for the parts outside the CDR3, the full variable domain is DTGVSQNPRHKITKRGQNVTFRCDPISEHNRLYWYRQTLGQGPEFLTYFQNEAQLEKSRLLSDRFSAERPKGSFSTLEIQRTEQGDSAMYLCASSLLAGVQDTQYFGPGTRLTVL.

The CDR3 region is CASSQDRGGLYNEQFF. CDR3 DNA: TGCGCCAGCAGCCAAGATAGGGGGGGCCTGTACAATGAGCAGTTCTTC. The chain joins TRBV4-1 to TRBJ2-1, with a weak D call TRBD2 (7 bases). Trimming left V 0 bases short and J 4 bases short, with 13 bases between. The CDR3 has 16 amino acids. Germline V gives CDR1 MGHRA, CDR2 YSYEKL.

The table lists this clone with a count of one. The chain is built from TRBV6-5 and TRBJ1-1, with TRBD1 matching 8 bases. J was trimmed by 4 bases and V by 5 bases; bases with no gene match: 6. This CDR3 is built from 14 residues. Germline V gene lookup returns CDR1 MNHEY and CDR2 SVGAGI. This CDR3 reads CASSPGGGGTEAFF. DNA of the CDR3: TGTGCCAGCAGTCCAGGGGGCGGGGGCACTGAAGCTTTCTTT.